This T cell receptor beta chain was found in a study of graft-versus-host responses after intestinal transplantation. Study in general: Grafts that recipients had were multivisceral, liver-intestinal, or isolated intestinal transplants. The recipients all started with anti-thymocyte globulin induction and then took tacrolimus and steroids for 3 to 4 years.

Clones were sequenced by immunoSEQ multiplex PCR, and TCRdb holds only the in-frame ones, with some missing. The sample lists around 67,000 clones, almost 90% occurring once. About this clone: What it recognizes is unknown.

The CDR3 spans 15 residues. Trimming cost V 4 bases and J 4 bases; bases outside gene matches: 2. CDR1 and CDR2 from the germline V gene are SGHAT and FQNNGV. This receptor was obtained from a human donor who was the organ donor for an intestinal transplant. Sequencing used unstimulated CD8+ T cells sorted from spleen or lymph node cells, obtained before transplant. The chain has TRBV11-2 and TRBJ2-1; TRBD2 aligns across 12 bases. Here the CDR3 reads CASSSLAGGYNEQFF. The CDR3 DNA reads TGTGCCAGCAGCTCACTAGCGGGGGGATACAATGAGCAGTTCTTC.